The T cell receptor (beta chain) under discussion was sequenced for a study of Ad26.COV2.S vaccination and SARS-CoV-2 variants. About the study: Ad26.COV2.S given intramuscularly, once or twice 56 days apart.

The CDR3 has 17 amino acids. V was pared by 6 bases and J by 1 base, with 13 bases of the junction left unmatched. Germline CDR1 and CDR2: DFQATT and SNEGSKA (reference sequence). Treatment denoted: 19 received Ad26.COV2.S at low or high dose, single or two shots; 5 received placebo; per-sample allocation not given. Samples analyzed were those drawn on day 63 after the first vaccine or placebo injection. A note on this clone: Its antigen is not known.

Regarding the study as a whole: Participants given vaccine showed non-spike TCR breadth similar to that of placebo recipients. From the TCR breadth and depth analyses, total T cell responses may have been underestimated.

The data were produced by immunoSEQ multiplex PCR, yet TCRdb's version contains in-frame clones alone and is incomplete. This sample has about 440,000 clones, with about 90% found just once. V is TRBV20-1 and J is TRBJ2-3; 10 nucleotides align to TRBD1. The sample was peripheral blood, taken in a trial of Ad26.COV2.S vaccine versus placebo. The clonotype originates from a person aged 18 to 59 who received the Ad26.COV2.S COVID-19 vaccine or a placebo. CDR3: CSASRDRGRPGTDTQYF. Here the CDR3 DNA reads TGCAGTGCCAGTAGGGACAGGGGTCGGCCGGGCACAGATACGCAGTATTTT.